The T cell receptor beta chain under discussion was sequenced for a study of T cells after yellow fever vaccination. TCRdb passed the 5' RACE reads through MiXCR, listing each CDR3 protein once. Of 250,000 to 350,000 distinct CDR3 sequences in the sample, around 4.4% are singletons; the top ten hold approximately 20%. This clonotype was detected a few times. V lost 2 bases and J lost 1, with 12 bases in between. CDR3 size: 15 residues. Germline CDR1 and CDR2: SGHRS and YFSETQ. The sample was PBMCs, taken 15 days after the yellow fever booster vaccination. The chain uses TRBV5-1 and TRBJ1-1, with D maybe TRBD1 (6 bases). This receptor was identified in a man aged 18-30 years who received the YFV17D yellow fever vaccine. CDR3 sequence (DNA): TGCGCCAGCAGCTTTCGCCAGGGGAGGAACACTGAAGCTTTCTTT. Translation gives CASSFRQGRNTEAFF.